This passage covers 18 T cell receptor beta chains from one sample sequenced in a study of long-term antiretroviral therapy in people with HIV (dated by TCRdb to between 2021 and 2024). Sequencing of the TRB variable region was done with the immunoSEQ hsTCRB v3.0 assay at survey level resolution. TCRdb re-hosts the immuneACCESS table, in-frame sequences only. Its copies lack some clones; in the studies checked, an unresolved V gene accounts for under half of them, and the cause for the rest is not known. This sample holds more than 20,000 clones; around 83% were observed only once. The ten top clones hold more than 3% of the sample. The source was unsorted PBMCs, collected 1.9 years after starting antiretroviral therapy. The receptors derive from a woman aged 25 to 39 with HIV.

V gene TRBV5-6 combines with J gene TRBJ2-2; D unresolved. Germline V CDR1 and CDR2: SGHDT, YYEEEE. There are 17 residues in the CDR3. V was cut by 2 bases and J by 2 bases, with 16 bases left in between. CDR3 region: CASSLRAAHLNTGELFF. The DNA for the CDR3 is TGTGCCAGCAGCTTAAGGGCTGCCCACTTAAACACCGGGGAGCTGTTTTTT. Combining the CDR3 with reference TRBV5-6 and TRBJ2-2 gives the whole variable domain DAGVTQSPTHLIKTRGQQVTLRCSPKSGHDTVSWYQQALGQGPQFIFQYYEEEERQRGNFPDRFSGHQFPNYSSELNVNALLLGDSALYLCASSLRAAHLNTGELFFGEGSRLTVL.

This clone was seen just once. The chain is built from TRBV19 and TRBJ1-2; 8 positions match TRBD1. V lost 5 bases and J lost 1; bases outside the gene matches: 6. CDR1 and CDR2 (germline): LNHDA, SQIVND (reference sequence). The CDR3 loop spans 15 amino acids. The CDR3 sequence is CASSSTGVGNYGYTF. CDR3 DNA: TGTGCCAGTAGTTCGACAGGGGTCGGTAACTATGGCTACACCTTC.

J is TRBJ2-3 and V is TRBV15, with D possibly matching TRBD1 (6 bases). The CDR3 totals 15 residues. V lost 3 bases to trimming and J lost 4 bases, with 14 bases between them. Germline V CDR1 and CDR2: LNHNV, YYDKDF (reference sequence). In DNA, the CDR3 is TGTGCCACCAGCAGGAACAGGGTCCCCCCAGATACGCAGTATTTT. Protein: CATSRNRVPPDTQYF.

This sequence joins TRBV7-9 and TRBJ2-6; 7 nucleotides agree with TRBD1. This CDR3 spans 16 amino acids. Germline lookup yields CDR1 SEHNR and CDR2 FQNEAQ (reference sequence). V was clipped by 4 bases and J by 0 bases; unmatched bases: 3. CDR3 sequence reads: CASSYDRASGANVLTF. The CDR3 nucleotides read TGTGCCAGCAGCTACGACAGGGCCTCTGGGGCCAACGTCCTGACTTTC.

The rearrangement joins TRBV7-2 to TRBJ1-6; D not resolved. The length of the CDR3 is 13 residues. Germline V gene lookup returns CDR1 SGHTA and CDR2 FQGNSA. Trimming stripped 1 base from V and 11 bases from J, with 9 bases between. CDR3 amino acids: CASSLGNGAPLHF. The CDR3 coding sequence is TGTGCCAGCAGCTTAGGAAACGGAGCACCCCTCCACTTT.

The chain employs TRBV5-1 and TRBJ1-1; TRBD1 is a possible D gene (6 bases). The CDR3 has 15 residues. Germline CDR1 is SGHRS and CDR2 is YFSETQ. Trimming took off 1 base at V and 2 bases at J, with 12 bases between the two ends. The CDR3, as DNA: TGCGCCAGCAGCTTGAGTCCAGGGGCAAACACTGAAGCTTTCTTT. Protein: CASSLSPGANTEAFF.

This chain joins TRBV2 and TRBJ2-3, with D possibly being TRBD2 (5 bases). CDR3 length: 15 amino acids. In germline, CDR1 is SNHLY, CDR2 FYNNEI. V was shortened by 6 bases and J by 2 bases, with 15 bases between the two germline ends. The CDR3 here is CASSGDGLNTDTQYF. DNA of the CDR3: TGTGCCAGCAGCGGTGACGGACTGAACACAGATACGCAGTATTTT.

This clone has a single count. J is TRBJ1-1 and V is TRBV19; no definite D call. The V and J ends lost 8 bases and 4 bases respectively, with 14 bases between them. The CDR3 contains 13 residues. Germline CDR1 reads LNHDA; CDR2 reads SQIVND (reference sequence). As DNA, the CDR3 is TGTGCCAGTCATGTTCTGGGTGCCACTGAAGCTTTCTTT. Residues: CASHVLGATEAFF.

J is TRBJ1-2 and V is TRBV6-5; tentative D call: TRBD1 (5 bases). Germline values: CDR1 MNHEY, CDR2 SVGAGI. This CDR3 has 15 amino acids. V lost 0 bases and J 4 bases, leaving 12 bases between the germline ends. The CDR3 sequence: CASSYSEQAGYGYTF. The CDR3 DNA reads TGTGCCAGCAGTTACTCCGAACAGGCTGGCTATGGCTACACCTTC.

The CDR3 loop reads CASSALGDTEAFF. The CDR3 DNA is TGCGCCAGCAGCGCCCTAGGGGACACTGAAGCTTTCTTT. J is TRBJ1-1 and V is TRBV5-1; the D gene is possibly TRBD1 (5 bases). The CDR3 totals 13 residues. Germline V gives CDR1 SGHRS, CDR2 YFSETQ. Trimming removed 4 bases at V and 3 bases at J, with 10 bases between.

The CDR3 protein is CSVEGAFF. The DNA of the CDR3 is TGCAGCGTTGAAGGGGCTTTCTTT. This chain connects TRBV29-1 to TRBJ1-1, with D hard to call. V lost 1 base and J 11 bases, leaving 2 bases between the germline ends. This CDR3 has 8 amino acids. The germline V gene encodes CDR1 SQVTM and CDR2 ANQGSEA.

The rearrangement uses TRBV7-2 and TRBJ2-2, with 10 bases lining up with TRBD2. V shed 3 bases and J 2 bases; nucleotides not matched to a gene: 3. The CDR3 extends over 16 amino acids. From germline, CDR1 is SGHTA and CDR2 FQGNSA. CDR3 protein: CASSFASGGNTGELFF. CDR3 coding DNA: TGTGCCAGCAGCTTCGCTAGCGGGGGAAACACCGGGGAGCTGTTTTTT.

The rearrangement uses TRBV15 and TRBJ1-2; 8 positions match TRBD1. V gave up 2 bases and J gave up 9 bases; unmatched junction bases: 11. Germline V gene lookup returns CDR1 LNHNV and CDR2 YYDKDF (reference sequence). This CDR3 spans 15 amino acids. The DNA of the CDR3 is TGTGCCACCAGCAGACCGGGACAGGAACCTTTTAGCTACACCTTC. Translating it yields CATSRPGQEPFSYTF.

The V call is TRBV2, the J call TRBJ1-1, with a tentative D call TRBD1 (6 bases). CDR1 SNHLY and CDR2 FYNNEI come from the germline V gene. V was clipped by 6 bases and J by 1 base, with 15 bases between them. The CDR3 covers 15 residues. CDR3 in DNA: TGTGCCAGCAGCGGGACACCGAATGGGAACACTGAAGCTTTCTTT. Translating gives CASSGTPNGNTEAFF.

On this clone itself: Other nucleotide sequences in the sample specify the same CDR3. This rearrangement joins TRBV7-2 to TRBJ2-1, with D hard to call. CDR3 length equals 12 residues. Trimming pared 3 bases from V and 7 bases from J, leaving 7 bases between. Germline CDR1 SGHTA, CDR2 FQGNSA. The CDR3 region has the DNA TGTGCCAGCAGCTTCCAGAGGAATGAGCAGTTCTTC. Its translation is CASSFQRNEQFF.

This clone has just a few counts. In DNA form, the CDR3 reads TGTGCCAGCAGCTTGGGGCTGAACTATGGCTACACCTTC. It is translated as CASSLGLNYGYTF. The chain links TRBV7-3 to TRBJ1-2; perhaps TRBD1 as D (5 bases). This CDR3 comprises 13 residues. Germline CDR1 is SGHTA and CDR2 is FQGTGA. The V end was cut by 3 bases, the J end by 2 bases, with 7 bases between.

The rearrangement links TRBV5-4 to TRBJ2-1; no clear D. This CDR3 has 12 residues. Germline CDR1 is SGHNT and CDR2 is YYREEE (reference sequence). V was pared by 4 bases and J by 7 bases, with 9 bases between. Here the CDR3 DNA reads TGTGCCAGCAGCCTTAACACAAATGAGCAGTTCTTC. Translating it yields CASSLNTNEQFF.

This clone was observed a few times. The J gene is TRBJ1-6, the V gene TRBV7-9; D gene ambiguous. Deletions cut 1 base from V and 5 bases from J, with 6 bases between. The CDR3 is 14 amino acids. Germline V gives CDR1 SEHNR, CDR2 FQNEAQ (reference sequence). The CDR3 nucleotides are TGTGCCAGCAGCTTAGACCAGAATAATTCACCCCTCCACTTT. This codes for CASSLDQNNSPLHF.